The entry below gives a single T cell receptor (beta chain) sequence along with its context. Deletions cut 2 bases from V and 3 bases from J, with 7 bases between. Germline values: CDR1 SGHTA, CDR2 FQGNSA. This CDR3 comprises 13 residues. The data were produced by immunoSEQ multiplex PCR, yet TCRdb's version contains in-frame clones alone and is incomplete. The data show tens of thousands of clones, roughly 90% seen once. The entry originates in a study of T cell changes during pregnancy in multiple sclerosis. This TCR was sampled from a female donor in good health, enrolled as a control in a pregnancy study. The rearrangement uses TRBV7-2 and TRBJ1-2; D ambiguous. The source material was CD4+ T cells from peripheral blood mononuclear cells, sampled after pregnancy. CDR3 in DNA: TGTGCCAGCAGCTTATATTCGGACTATGGCTACACCTTC. It is translated as CASSLYSDYGYTF.